What follows describes a single T cell receptor (beta chain). The V gene end was trimmed by 6 bases and the J gene end by 4 bases; junction bases not matched to a gene: 9. Germline CDR1 is MNHEY and CDR2 is SVGEGT. CDR3 length: 15 amino acids. The data belong to a study of blood T cell repertoires in COVID-19. Study information: Samples came from the United States, Italy and Spain, spanning acute and convalescent COVID-19. Sample material is recorded as cDNA or gDNA derived from T cells, B-cell-depleted T cells, or PBMCs.

Original methodology: The authors estimated nucleated cell counts from reference gene primer amplification. Generated by immunoSEQ multiplex PCR, the TCRdb table keeps only in-frame clones and is missing some. V, J and clone size are taken as reported in that table, and D and trimming were inferred from the DNA itself. The sample contains a few hundred thousand clones, 86% of which appear only once. The TCR sequence derives from a woman between 25 and 40 years old with active or convalescent COVID-19. The chain combines TRBV6-2 or TRBV6-3 with TRBJ1-5; 7 bases align to TRBD1. Material for sequencing was peripheral blood. The CDR3 nucleotides read TGTGCCAGCAGACCTCGACAGGGTTGGAATCAGCCCCAGCATTTT. This codes for CASRPRQGWNQPQHF.